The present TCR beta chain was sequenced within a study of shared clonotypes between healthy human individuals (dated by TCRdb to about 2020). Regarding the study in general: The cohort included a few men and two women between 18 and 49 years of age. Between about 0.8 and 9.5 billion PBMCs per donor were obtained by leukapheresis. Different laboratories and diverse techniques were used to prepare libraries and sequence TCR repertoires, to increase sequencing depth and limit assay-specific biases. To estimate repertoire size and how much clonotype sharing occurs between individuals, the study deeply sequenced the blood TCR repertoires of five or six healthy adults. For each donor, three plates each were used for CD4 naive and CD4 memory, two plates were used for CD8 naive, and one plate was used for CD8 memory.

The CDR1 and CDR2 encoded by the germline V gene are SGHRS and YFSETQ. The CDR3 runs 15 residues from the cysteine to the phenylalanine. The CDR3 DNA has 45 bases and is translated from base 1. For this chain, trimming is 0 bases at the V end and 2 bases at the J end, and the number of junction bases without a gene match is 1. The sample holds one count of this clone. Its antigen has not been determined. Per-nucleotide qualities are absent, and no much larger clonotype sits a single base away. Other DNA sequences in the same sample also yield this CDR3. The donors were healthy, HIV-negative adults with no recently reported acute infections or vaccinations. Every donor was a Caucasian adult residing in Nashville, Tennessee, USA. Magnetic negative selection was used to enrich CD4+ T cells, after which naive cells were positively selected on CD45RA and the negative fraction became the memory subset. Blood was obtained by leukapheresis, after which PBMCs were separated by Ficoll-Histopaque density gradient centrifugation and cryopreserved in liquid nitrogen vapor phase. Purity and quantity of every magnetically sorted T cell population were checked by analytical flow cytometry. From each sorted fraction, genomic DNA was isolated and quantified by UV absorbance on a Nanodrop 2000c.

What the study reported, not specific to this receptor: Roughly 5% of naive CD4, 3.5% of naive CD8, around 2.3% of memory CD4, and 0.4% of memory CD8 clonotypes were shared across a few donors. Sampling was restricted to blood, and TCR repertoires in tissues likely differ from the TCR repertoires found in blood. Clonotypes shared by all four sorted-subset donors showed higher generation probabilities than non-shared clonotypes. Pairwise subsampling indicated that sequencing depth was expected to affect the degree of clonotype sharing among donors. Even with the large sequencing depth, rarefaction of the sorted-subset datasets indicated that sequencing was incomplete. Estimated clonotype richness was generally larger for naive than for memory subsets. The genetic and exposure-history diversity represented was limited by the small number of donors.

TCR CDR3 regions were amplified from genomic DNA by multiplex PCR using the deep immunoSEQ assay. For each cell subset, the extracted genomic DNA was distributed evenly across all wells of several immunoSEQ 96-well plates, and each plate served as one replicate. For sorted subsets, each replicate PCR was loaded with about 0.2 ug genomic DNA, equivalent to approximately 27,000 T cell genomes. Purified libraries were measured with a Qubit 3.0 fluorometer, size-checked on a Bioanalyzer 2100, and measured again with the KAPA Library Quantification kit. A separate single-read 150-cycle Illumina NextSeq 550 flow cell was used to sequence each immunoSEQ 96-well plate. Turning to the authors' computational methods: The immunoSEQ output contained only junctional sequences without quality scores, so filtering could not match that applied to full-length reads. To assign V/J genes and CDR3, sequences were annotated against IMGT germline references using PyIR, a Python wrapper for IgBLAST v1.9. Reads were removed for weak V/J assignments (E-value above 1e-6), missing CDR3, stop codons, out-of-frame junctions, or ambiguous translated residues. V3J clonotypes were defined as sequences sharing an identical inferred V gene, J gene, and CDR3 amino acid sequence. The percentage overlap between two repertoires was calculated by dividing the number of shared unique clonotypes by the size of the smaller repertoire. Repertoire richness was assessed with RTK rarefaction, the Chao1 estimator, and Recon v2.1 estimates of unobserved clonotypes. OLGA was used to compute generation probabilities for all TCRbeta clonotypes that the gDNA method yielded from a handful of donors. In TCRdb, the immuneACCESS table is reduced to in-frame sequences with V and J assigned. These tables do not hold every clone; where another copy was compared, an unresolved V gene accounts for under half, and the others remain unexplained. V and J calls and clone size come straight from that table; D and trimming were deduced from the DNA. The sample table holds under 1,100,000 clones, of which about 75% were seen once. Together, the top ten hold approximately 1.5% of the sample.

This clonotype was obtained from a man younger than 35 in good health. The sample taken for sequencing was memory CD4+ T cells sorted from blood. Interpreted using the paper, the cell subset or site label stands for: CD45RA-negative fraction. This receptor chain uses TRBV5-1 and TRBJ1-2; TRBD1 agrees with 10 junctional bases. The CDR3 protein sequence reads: CASSLAGQGNYGYTF. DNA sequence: TGCGCCAGCAGCTTGGCGGGACAGGGGAACTATGGCTACACCTTC.